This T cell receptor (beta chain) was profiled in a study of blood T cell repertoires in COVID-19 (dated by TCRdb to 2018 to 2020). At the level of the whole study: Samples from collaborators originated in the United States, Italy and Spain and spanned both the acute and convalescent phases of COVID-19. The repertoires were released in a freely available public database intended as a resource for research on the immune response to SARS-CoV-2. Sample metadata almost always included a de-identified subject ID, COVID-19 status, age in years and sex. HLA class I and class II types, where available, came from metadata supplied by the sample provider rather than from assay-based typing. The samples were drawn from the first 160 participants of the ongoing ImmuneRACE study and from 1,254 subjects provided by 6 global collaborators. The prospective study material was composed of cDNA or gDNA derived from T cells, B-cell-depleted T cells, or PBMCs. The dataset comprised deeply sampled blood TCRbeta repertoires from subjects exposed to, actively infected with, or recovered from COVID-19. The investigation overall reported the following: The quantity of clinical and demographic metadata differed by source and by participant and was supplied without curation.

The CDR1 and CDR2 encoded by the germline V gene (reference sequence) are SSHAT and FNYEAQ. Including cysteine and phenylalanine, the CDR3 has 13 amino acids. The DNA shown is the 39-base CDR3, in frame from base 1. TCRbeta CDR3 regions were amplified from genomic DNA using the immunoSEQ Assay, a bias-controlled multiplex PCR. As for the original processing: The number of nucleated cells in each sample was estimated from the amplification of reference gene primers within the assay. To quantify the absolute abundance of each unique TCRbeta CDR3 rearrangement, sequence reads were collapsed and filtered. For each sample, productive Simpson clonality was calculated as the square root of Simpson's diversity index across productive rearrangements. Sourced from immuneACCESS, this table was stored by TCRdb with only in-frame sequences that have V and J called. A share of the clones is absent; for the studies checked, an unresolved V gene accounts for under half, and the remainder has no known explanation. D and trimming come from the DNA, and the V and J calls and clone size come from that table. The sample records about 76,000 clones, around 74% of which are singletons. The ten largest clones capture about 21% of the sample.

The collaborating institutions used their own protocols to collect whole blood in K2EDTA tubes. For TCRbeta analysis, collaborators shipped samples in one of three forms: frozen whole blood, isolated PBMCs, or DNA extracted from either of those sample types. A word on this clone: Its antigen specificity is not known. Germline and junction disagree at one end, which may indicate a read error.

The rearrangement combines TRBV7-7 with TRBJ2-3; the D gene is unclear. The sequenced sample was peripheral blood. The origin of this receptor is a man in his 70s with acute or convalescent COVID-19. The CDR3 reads CASSSSMTDTQYF. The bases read TGTGCTAGCAGCTCCAGTATGACAGATACGCAGTATTTT.